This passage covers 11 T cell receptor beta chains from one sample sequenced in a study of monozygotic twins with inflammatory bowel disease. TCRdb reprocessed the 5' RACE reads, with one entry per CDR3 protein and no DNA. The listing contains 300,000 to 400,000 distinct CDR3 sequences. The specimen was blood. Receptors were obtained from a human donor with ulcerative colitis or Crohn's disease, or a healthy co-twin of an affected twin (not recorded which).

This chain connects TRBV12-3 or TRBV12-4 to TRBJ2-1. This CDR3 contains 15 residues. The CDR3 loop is CASSPWRISYNEQFF.

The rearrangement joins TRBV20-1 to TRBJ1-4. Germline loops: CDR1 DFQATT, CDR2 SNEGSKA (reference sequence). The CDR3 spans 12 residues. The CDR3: CSARTAGEKLFF.

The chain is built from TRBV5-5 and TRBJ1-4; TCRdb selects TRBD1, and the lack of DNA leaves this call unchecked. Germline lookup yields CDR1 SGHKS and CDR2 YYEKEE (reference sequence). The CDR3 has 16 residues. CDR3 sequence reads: CASSWGQGLTNEKLFF.

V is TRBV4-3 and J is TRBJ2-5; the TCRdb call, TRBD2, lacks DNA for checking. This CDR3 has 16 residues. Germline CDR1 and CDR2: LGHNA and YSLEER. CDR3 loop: CASSQDRPSGGETQYF.

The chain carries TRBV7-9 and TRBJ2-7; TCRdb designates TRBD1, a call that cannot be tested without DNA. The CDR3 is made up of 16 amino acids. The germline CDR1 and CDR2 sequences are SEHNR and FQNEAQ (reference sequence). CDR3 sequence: CASSTPRSTSSYEQYF.

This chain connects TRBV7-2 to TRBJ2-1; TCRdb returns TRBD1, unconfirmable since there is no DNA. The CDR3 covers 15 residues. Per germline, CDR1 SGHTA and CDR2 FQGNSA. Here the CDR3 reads CASSLTTGVYREQFF.

The CDR3 protein is CASSLGLTPYTDTQYF. The chain joins TRBV7-9 to TRBJ2-3. The CDR3 extends over 16 amino acids. CDR1 and CDR2 from the germline V gene are SEHNR and FQNEAQ (reference sequence).

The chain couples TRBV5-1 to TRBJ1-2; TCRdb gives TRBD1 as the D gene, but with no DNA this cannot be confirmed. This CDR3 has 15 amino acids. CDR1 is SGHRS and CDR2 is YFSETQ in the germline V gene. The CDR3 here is CASSNIQGAGYGYTF.

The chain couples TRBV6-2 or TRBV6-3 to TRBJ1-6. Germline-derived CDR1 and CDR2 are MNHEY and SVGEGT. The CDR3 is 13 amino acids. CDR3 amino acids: CASSSEDNSPLHF.

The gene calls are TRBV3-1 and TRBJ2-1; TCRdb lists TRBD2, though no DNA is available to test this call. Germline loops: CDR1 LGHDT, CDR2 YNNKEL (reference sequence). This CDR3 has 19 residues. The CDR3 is CASSQDVSGGQSSYNEQFF.

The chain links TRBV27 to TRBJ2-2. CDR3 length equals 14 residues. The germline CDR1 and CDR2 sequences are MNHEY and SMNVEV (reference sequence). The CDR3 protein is CASRLYANTGELFF.